What follows are 27 T cell receptor beta chains derived from one specimen sequenced in a study of neurological immune-mediated disorders. Noted time point: longitudinal time-point 3. TCRdb reprocessed the 5' RACE reads with MiXCR, giving one entry per CDR3 protein. The repertoire holds fewer than 50,000 distinct CDR3 sequences, with 13% as singletons. Sequencing was performed on PBMCs. These TCRs come from a man aged 30-40 years in good health.

At least ten counts were recorded for this clonotype. The chain couples TRBV5-1 to TRBJ1-6; 8 nucleotides align to TRBD1. Germline V gene data show CDR1 as SGHRS and CDR2 as YFSETQ. The V gene end was trimmed by 4 bases and the J gene end by 10 bases; junction bases not matched to a gene: 13. The CDR3 sequence is 16 residues long. The CDR3 DNA follows: TGCGCCAGCAGCCCTCAGGGGGCCGGAGGTGGATCACCCCTCCACTTT. Translating it yields CASSPQGAGGGSPLHF.

Many counts were recorded for this clonotype. The V call is TRBV15, the J call TRBJ1-2; D is perhaps TRBD1 (5 bases). Trimming removed 1 base at V and 4 bases at J, with 7 bases between. The length of the CDR3 is 13 residues. CDR1 is LNHNV, CDR2 YYDKDF, per germline (reference sequence). CDR3 sequence: CATSRGTGYGYTF. The CDR3 nucleotides are TGTGCCACCAGCAGAGGTACAGGCTATGGCTACACCTTC.

This clonotype occurred many times. The rearrangement joins TRBV20-1 to TRBJ2-7; TRBD1 agrees at 10 bases. With V trimmed by 1 base and J by 5 bases, 5 bases remained unmatched. The CDR3 has 14 amino acids. Germline V gives CDR1 DFQATT, CDR2 SNEGSKA (reference sequence). The CDR3 region is CSARVGGTGDEQYF. CDR3 bases: TGCAGTGCTAGAGTAGGAGGGACAGGGGACGAGCAGTACTTC.

The table lists this clonotype with many counts. The chain joins TRBV15 to TRBJ1-2; D remains unclear. V dropped 0 bases and J dropped 7 bases, with 6 bases sitting between them. The germline V gene has CDR1 LNHNV and CDR2 YYDKDF (reference sequence). This CDR3 is built from 12 residues. The CDR3 sequence: CATSRDRVGYTF. In DNA form, the CDR3 reads TGTGCCACCAGCAGAGACCGGGTTGGCTACACCTTC.

This clonotype came up many times. The V call is TRBV5-6, the J call TRBJ2-2, with TRBD1 as a possible D gene (5 bases). The CDR3 sequence is 15 residues long. Trimming took 4 bases from V and 1 from J, leaving 11 bases between them. Germline V gene lookup returns CDR1 SGHDT and CDR2 YYEEEE. In nucleotides, the CDR3 is TGTGCCAGCAGCCACCTCAGGGTGAACACCGGGGAGCTGTTTTTT. Its translation: CASSHLRVNTGELFF.

This clonotype has a count of ten or more. This CDR3 reads CSVDARDSPYEQYF. CDR3 nucleotides: TGCAGCGTTGATGCTCGGGACAGCCCCTACGAGCAGTACTTC. The V gene is TRBV29-1, the J gene TRBJ2-7; 7 nucleotides agree with TRBD1. Germline V gene data show CDR1 as SQVTM and CDR2 as ANQGSEA. V was clipped by 3 bases and J by 2 bases; unmatched bases: 7. The CDR3 contains 14 residues.

As to this clonotype: A read error is possible here, since a much larger clone lies one base away. The chain links TRBV20-1 to TRBJ2-7; D may correspond to TRBD1 or TRBD2 (6 bases each). The length of the CDR3 is 13 residues. CDR1 DFQATT and CDR2 SNEGSKA come from the germline V gene (reference sequence). For the CDR3, the DNA is TGCAGTCCTAGAAGGGGGGTCGGCTACGAGCAGTACTTC. Translating it yields CSPRRGVGYEQYF.

CDR3 loop: CASSLQTGENVELFF. In nucleotides, the CDR3 is TGCGCCAGCAGCTTGCAGACAGGGGAAAACGTGGAGCTGTTTTTT. This chain connects TRBV4-1 to TRBJ2-2; TRBD1 matches 8 bases. V gave up 5 bases and J gave up 10 bases; unmatched junction bases: 12. The CDR3 spans 15 residues. Germline lookup yields CDR1 MGHRA and CDR2 YSYEKL.

The table lists this clonotype with many counts. The gene calls are TRBV5-1 and TRBJ2-7, with unresolved D. The V gene lost 3 bases and the J gene lost 1 base, with 8 bases spanning the gap. CDR3 size: 13 residues. In germline, CDR1 is SGHRS, CDR2 YFSETQ. The CDR3 DNA reads TGCGCCAGCAGCTCCACCCGTTCCTACGAGCAGTACTTC. Its translation is CASSSTRSYEQYF.

This clonotype was detected many times. The rearrangement joins TRBV20-1 to TRBJ2-1, with TRBD2 matching over 10 bases. V trimming: 6 bases; J trimming: 4 bases; junction bases outside the gene matches: 3. CDR1 is DFQATT and CDR2 is SNEGSKA in the germline V gene (reference sequence). The CDR3 has 13 residues. The CDR3 region has the DNA TGCAGTGCCACTAGCGGGACTTACAATGAGCAGTTCTTC. This translates into CSATSGTYNEQFF.

At least ten counts were recorded for this clonotype. The chain is built from TRBV20-1 and TRBJ2-2; D perhaps matches TRBD2 (5 bases). Germline V gene data show CDR1 as DFQATT and CDR2 as SNEGSKA (reference sequence). The CDR3 contains 12 residues. For the CDR3, the DNA is TGCAGCCCTATTAGCGACACCGGGGAGCTGTTTTTT. Its translation is CSPISDTGELFF.

This clonotype was found many times. This sequence joins TRBV20-1 and TRBJ2-7, with D perhaps TRBD1 (6 bases). This CDR3 region has 11 residues. The V end was cut by 8 bases, the J end by 6 bases, with 14 bases between. Looked up from germline, CDR1 is DFQATT and CDR2 is SNEGSKA (reference sequence). The CDR3 loop reads CSWGQLGEQYF. The CDR3 region has the DNA TGCAGTTGGGGGCAGTTGGGCGAGCAGTACTTC.

As concerns this clonotype: A much larger clone lies a single base off, so this may be a read error. V usage is TRBV21-1 and J usage is TRBJ2-5; TRBD1 is the table's D call and was not checked against the DNA. TRBV21-1 is labeled a pseudogene. The CDR3 spans 15 residues. This chain's CDR3 is CASRWDIKIEETQYF. CDR3 DNA: TGTGCCAGCAGGTGGGACATTAAAATAGAAGAGACCCAGTACTTC.

This clonotype has at least ten counts. The V and J genes are TRBV28 and TRBJ2-1; weak D call: TRBD1 (5 bases). Trimming pared 3 bases from V and 4 bases from J, leaving 10 bases between. The CDR3 length is 14 residues. The germline CDR1 and CDR2 sequences are MDHEN and SYDVKM. The CDR3 bases are TGTGCCAGCAGTTTTTTAAGGGGTTACAATGAGCAGTTCTTC. The encoded protein is CASSFLRGYNEQFF.

Ten or more counts support this clonotype. CDR3 in amino acids: CSATPQSGRASSYNEQFF. The CDR3 DNA sequence: TGCAGTGCTACCCCTCAATCGGGCAGGGCATCGTCCTACAATGAGCAGTTCTTC. V gene TRBV20-1 combines with J gene TRBJ2-1; TRBD1 is a possible D gene (5 bases). Germline CDR1 is DFQATT and CDR2 is SNEGSKA (reference sequence). The CDR3 length is 18 residues. V shed 4 bases and J shed 1 base, with 23 bases lying between them.

This clonotype came up once. The CDR3 is CSARDGVQGSYEQYF. CDR3 sequence (DNA): TGCAGTGCTAGAGATGGGGTGCAGGGGTCCTACGAGCAGTACTTC. The chain has TRBV20-1 and TRBJ2-7, with D possibly TRBD1 on 6 matching bases. This CDR3 comprises 15 residues. V shed 0 bases and J shed 1 base, with 13 bases lying between them. Germline V lookup: CDR1 DFQATT, CDR2 SNEGSKA (reference sequence).

This clonotype was recorded at least ten times. V gene TRBV5-1 combines with J gene TRBJ1-4; D is undetermined. This CDR3 region has 13 residues. Germline CDR1 is SGHRS and CDR2 is YFSETQ. V lost 0 bases and J 8 bases, leaving 8 bases between the germline ends. CDR3 protein: CASSLALEEKLFF. DNA for the CDR3: TGCGCCAGCAGCTTGGCTCTGGAAGAAAAACTGTTTTTT. Drawing the rest from reference TRBV5-1 and TRBJ1-4, the complete variable domain is KAGVTQTPRYLIKTRGQQVTLSCSPISGHRSVSWYQQTPGQGLQFLFEYFSETQRNKGNFPGRFSGRQFSNSRSEMNVSTLELGDSALYLCASSLALEEKLFFGSGTQLSVL.

At least ten counts were recorded for this clonotype. The chain links TRBV18 to TRBJ2-1; weak D call: TRBD1 (6 bases). V was cut by 2 bases and J by 3 bases, with 8 bases left in between. CDR3 length equals 14 residues. Germline CDR1 KGHSH, CDR2 LQKENI. CDR3: CASSPGGGYNEQFF. The CDR3 nucleotides are TGTGCCAGCTCACCAGGGGGCGGCTACAATGAGCAGTTCTTC. The complete variable domain, with remaining parts taken from reference TRBV18 and TRBJ2-1, reads NAGVMQNPRHLVRRRGQEARLRCSPMKGHSHVYWYRQLPEEGLKFMVYLQKENIIDESGMPKERFSAEFPKEGPSILRIQQVVRGDSAAYFCASSPGGGYNEQFFGPGTRLTVL.

This clonotype appeared many times. This rearrangement joins TRBV29-1 to TRBJ2-5; the match to TRBD1 covers 7 bases. The CDR3 is 14 amino acids. V lost 0 bases to trimming and J lost 7 bases; unmatched junction nucleotides: 8. The germline V gene has CDR1 SQVTM and CDR2 ANQGSEA. The CDR3 loop reads CSVEDQTGLGTQYF. The CDR3 nucleotides are TGCAGCGTTGAAGACCAGACAGGGTTGGGGACCCAGTACTTC.

Here the CDR3 DNA reads TGTGCCAGCAGTTCCTCCGGGACACAGGACGAGCAGTACTTC. Its translation: CASSSSGTQDEQYF. V and J are TRBV27 and TRBJ2-7; possible D gene TRBD1, 6 bases. The CDR3 loop spans 14 amino acids. Per the germline V gene, CDR1 is MNHEY and CDR2 is SMNVEV (reference sequence). Trimming stripped 4 bases from V and 5 bases from J, with 15 bases between.

As regards this clonotype: This may be a read error, as it is one base from a much larger clone. V is TRBV14 and J is TRBJ2-2; no definite D call. CDR3 size: 15 residues. The V gene's germline CDR1 is SGHDN and CDR2 FVKESK. V gave up 1 base and J gave up 1 base, with 7 bases separating them. As DNA, the CDR3 is TGTGCCAGCAGCCAAGGCCAGTGGAACACCGGGGAGCTGTTTTTT. It translates to CASSQGQWNTGELFF.

This clonotype occurred many times. The chain links TRBV28 to TRBJ2-3; TRBD2 matches 9 bases. The length of the CDR3 is 16 residues. The V and J ends lost 6 bases and 3 bases, in that order; junction bases with no gene match: 10. Looked up from germline, CDR1 is MDHEN and CDR2 is SYDVKM. CDR3 region: CASSSQGLAGTDTQYF. The CDR3 DNA reads as TGTGCCAGCAGCTCCCAAGGGCTAGCGGGAACAGATACGCAGTATTTT.

Notes on this clonotype: One end of the junction is discordant with germline, which a read error may explain. This chain connects TRBV5-1 to TRBJ1-1; possible D gene TRBD1, 6 bases. This CDR3 is built from 15 residues. Germline V lookup: CDR1 SGHRS, CDR2 YFSETQ. The CDR3 DNA reads TGCGCCAGCAGCCCATCAAGGGGGGAGAACACTGAAGATTTCTTT. Its protein product is CASSPSRGENTEDFF.

This clonotype was observed many times. The genes are TRBV10-3 and TRBJ2-5; tentative D call: TRBD1 (5 bases). The CDR3 has 14 residues. Deletions cut 0 bases from V and 1 base from J, with 6 bases between. The germline V gene encodes CDR1 ENHRY and CDR2 SYGVKD. CDR3 coding DNA: TGTGCCATCAGTGAGTCGGGGCTCCAAGAGACCCAGTACTTC. Its translation: CAISESGLQETQYF.

This clonotype came up many times. The genes are TRBV7-9 and TRBJ2-1, with D unresolved. This CDR3 has 14 residues. Germline V gene data show CDR1 as SEHNR and CDR2 as FQNEAQ (reference sequence). Trimming took 1 base from V and 0 from J, leaving 4 bases between them. CDR3 protein: CASSLDPSYNEQFF. The CDR3 coding sequence is TGTGCCAGCAGCTTAGACCCCTCCTACAATGAGCAGTTCTTC.

Many counts were recorded for this clonotype. The CDR3 loop reads CSARDAKLQGDEQFF. The CDR3 DNA follows: TGCAGTGCTAGAGATGCCAAACTCCAGGGGGATGAGCAGTTCTTC. The chain combines TRBV20-1 with TRBJ2-1; 7 bases are shared with TRBD1. In germline, CDR1 is DFQATT, CDR2 SNEGSKA (reference sequence). V trimming: 0 bases; J trimming: 8 bases; junction bases outside the gene matches: 10. This CDR3 has 15 amino acids.

The sample holds many counts of this clonotype. The gene calls are TRBV28 and TRBJ2-7, with D unclear. Between the trimmed V and J ends, which lost 4 bases and 12 bases, there was a span of 19 bases. The CDR3 sequence is 13 residues long. Per germline, CDR1 MDHEN and CDR2 SYDVKM. The CDR3 nucleotides read TGTGCCAGCAGTTCCCCCTCGATGGACGCCTCGTACTTC. This sequence encodes CASSSPSMDASYF.